Below, one T cell receptor (beta chain) is given with its context. Germline V CDR1 and CDR2: SGHRS, YFSETQ. J gave up 3 bases and V 3 bases, and 3 bases lay outside the gene matches. This CDR3 region has 16 residues. This entry comes from a study of blood T cell repertoires in COVID-19. Study overall: The United States, Italy and Spain were the sources of the acute and convalescent COVID-19 samples. PBMCs, B-cell-depleted T cells, or T cells provided the cDNA or gDNA that made up the material.

In the study's own analysis: Reference gene primer amplification gave nucleated cell count estimates. Assay used: immunoSEQ multiplex PCR; TCRdb lists only in-frame clones, some missing. For V, J and clone size, that table is used; D and trimming come from the DNA. Of tens of thousands of clones detected, 65% to 85% appear once; the ten largest clones hold just over 4.5%. V is TRBV5-1 and J is TRBJ2-1, with 13 bases identical to TRBD2. The sequence came from a woman aged 60-75 years with acute or convalescent COVID-19. Sequencing input: peripheral blood. In nucleotides, the CDR3 is TGCGCCAGCAGCTCGAGACTAGCGGGGGGCTACAATGAGCAGTTCTTC. This translates into CASSSRLAGGYNEQFF.